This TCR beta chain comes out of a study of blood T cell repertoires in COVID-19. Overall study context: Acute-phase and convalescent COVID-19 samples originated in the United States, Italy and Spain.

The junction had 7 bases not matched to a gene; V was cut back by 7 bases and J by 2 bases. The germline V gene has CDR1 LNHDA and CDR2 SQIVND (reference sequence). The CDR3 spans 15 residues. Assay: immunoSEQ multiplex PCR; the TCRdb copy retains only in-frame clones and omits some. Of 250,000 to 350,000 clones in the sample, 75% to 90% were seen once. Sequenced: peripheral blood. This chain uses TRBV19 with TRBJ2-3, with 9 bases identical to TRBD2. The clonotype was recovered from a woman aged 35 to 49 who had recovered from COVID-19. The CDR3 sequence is CASTAGTSLTDTQYF. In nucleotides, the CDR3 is TGTGCCAGTACTGCCGGGACTAGCCTCACAGATACGCAGTATTTT.